This TCR beta chain was captured in a study of blood T cell repertoires in COVID-19. Produced via immunoSEQ multiplex PCR; TCRdb's table is partial and in-frame only. This table has about 500,000 clones, roughly 87% appearing once. Sequencing used PBMCs or T cells enriched from blood (not recorded which). The receptor was isolated from a woman aged 18-35 years who had recovered from COVID-19.

The CDR3 is CASSIRPGQGGYGYTF. For the CDR3, the DNA is TGTGCCAGTAGTATTCGACCGGGACAGGGGGGCTATGGCTACACCTTC. The chain is built from TRBV19 and TRBJ1-2, with TRBD1 matching 11 bases. The germline V gene encodes CDR1 LNHDA and CDR2 SQIVND (reference sequence). The junction had 7 bases not matched to a gene; V was cut back by 3 bases and J by 4 bases. CDR3 length equals 16 residues.